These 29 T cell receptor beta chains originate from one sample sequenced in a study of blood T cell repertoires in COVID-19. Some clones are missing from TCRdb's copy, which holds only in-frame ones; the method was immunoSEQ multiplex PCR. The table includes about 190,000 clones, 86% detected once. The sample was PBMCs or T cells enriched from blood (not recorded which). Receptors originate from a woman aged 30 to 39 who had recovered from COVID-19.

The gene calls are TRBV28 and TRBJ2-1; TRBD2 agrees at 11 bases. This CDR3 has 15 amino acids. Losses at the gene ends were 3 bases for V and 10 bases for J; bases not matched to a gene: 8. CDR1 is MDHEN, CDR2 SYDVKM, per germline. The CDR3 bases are TGTGCCAGCAGTTTTCTAGCGGGAGGACCTCCGGAGCAGTTCTTC. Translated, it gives CASSFLAGGPPEQFF.

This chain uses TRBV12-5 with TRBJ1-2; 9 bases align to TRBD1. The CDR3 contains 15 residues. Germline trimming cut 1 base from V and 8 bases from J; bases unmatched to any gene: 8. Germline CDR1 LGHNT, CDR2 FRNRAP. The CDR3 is CASGLAPLDRGGYTF. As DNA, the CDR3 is TGTGCTAGTGGTTTGGCCCCATTGGACAGGGGAGGCTACACCTTC.

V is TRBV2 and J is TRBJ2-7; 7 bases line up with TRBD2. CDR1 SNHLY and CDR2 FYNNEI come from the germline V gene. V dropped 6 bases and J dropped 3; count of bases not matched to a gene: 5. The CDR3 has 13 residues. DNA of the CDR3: TGTGCCAGCAGGGGGGAGGGGAACTACGAGCAGTACTTC. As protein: CASRGEGNYEQYF.

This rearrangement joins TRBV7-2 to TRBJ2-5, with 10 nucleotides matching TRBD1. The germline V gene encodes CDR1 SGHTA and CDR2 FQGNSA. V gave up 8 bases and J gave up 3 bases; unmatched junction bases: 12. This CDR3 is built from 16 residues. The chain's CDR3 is CASGLGTGALEETQYF. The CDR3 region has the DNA TGTGCCAGCGGACTTGGGACAGGGGCTCTGGAAGAGACCCAGTACTTC.

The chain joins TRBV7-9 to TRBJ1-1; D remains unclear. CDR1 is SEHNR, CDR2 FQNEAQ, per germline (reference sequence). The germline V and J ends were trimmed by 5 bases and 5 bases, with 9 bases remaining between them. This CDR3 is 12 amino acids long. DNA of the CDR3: TGTGCCAGCAGCCCAGCGGGGACTGAAGCTTTCTTT. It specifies CASSPAGTEAFF.

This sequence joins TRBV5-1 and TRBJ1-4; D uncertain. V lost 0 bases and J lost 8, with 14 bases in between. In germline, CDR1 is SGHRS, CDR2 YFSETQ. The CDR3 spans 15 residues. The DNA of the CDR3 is TGCGCCAGCAGCTTGGGAGGGAATAAAGGAGAAAAACTGTTTTTT. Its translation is CASSLGGNKGEKLFF. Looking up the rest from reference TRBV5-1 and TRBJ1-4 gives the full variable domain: KAGVTQTPRYLIKTRGQQVTLSCSPISGHRSVSWYQQTPGQGLQFLFEYFSETQRNKGNFPGRFSGRQFSNSRSEMNVSTLELGDSALYLCASSLGGNKGEKLFFGSGTQLSVL.

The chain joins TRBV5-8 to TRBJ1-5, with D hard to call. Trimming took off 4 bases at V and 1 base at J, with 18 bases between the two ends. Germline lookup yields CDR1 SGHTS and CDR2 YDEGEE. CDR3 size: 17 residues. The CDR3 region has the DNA TGTGCCAGCAGCGTCACGAGTCCGGGTAGAAGCAATCAGCCCCAGCATTTT. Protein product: CASSVTSPGRSNQPQHF.

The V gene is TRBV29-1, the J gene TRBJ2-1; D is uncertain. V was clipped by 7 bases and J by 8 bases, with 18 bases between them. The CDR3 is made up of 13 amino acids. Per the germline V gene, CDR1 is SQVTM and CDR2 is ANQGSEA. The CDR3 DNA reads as TGCAGCGCGGAATCGCTAGTTCAGCATGAGCAGTTCTTC. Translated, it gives CSAESLVQHEQFF.

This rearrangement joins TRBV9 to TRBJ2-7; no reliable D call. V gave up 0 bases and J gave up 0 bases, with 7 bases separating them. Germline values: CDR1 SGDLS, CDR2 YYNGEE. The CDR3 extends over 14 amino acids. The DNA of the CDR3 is TGTGCCAGCAGCGTAGCCGCTAGCTCCTACGAGCAGTACTTC. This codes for CASSVAASSYEQYF.

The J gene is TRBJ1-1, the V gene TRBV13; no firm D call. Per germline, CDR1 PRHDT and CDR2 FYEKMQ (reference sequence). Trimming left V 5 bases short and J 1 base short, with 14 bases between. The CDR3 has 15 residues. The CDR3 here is CASSATQFRNTEAFF. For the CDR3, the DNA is TGTGCCAGCAGCGCGACTCAGTTTAGGAACACTGAAGCTTTCTTT.

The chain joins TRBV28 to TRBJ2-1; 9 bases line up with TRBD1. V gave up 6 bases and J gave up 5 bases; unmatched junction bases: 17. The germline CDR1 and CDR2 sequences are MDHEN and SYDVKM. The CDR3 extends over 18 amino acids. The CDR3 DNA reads TGTGCCAGCAGCCCCATCCCACAGGGGGCAGGATCGGACAATGAGCAGTTCTTC. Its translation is CASSPIPQGAGSDNEQFF.

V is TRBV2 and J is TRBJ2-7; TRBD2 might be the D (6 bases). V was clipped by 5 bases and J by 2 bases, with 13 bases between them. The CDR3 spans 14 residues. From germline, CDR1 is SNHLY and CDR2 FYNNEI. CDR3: CASSRSSDPYEQYF. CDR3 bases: TGTGCCAGCAGTCGGTCTAGCGACCCCTACGAGCAGTACTTC. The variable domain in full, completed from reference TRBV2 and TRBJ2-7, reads EPEVTQTPSHQVTQMGQEVILRCVPISNHLYFYWYRQILGQKVEFLVSFYNNEISEKSEIFDDQFSVERPDGSNFTLKIRSTKLEDSAMYFCASSRSSDPYEQYFGPGTRLTVT.

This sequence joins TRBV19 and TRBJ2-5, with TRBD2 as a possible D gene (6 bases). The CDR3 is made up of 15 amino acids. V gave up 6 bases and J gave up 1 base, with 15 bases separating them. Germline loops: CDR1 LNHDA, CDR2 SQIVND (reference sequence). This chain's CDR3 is CASRGTGVGQETQYF. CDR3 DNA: TGTGCCAGTAGGGGGACGGGGGTTGGCCAAGAGACCCAGTACTTC.

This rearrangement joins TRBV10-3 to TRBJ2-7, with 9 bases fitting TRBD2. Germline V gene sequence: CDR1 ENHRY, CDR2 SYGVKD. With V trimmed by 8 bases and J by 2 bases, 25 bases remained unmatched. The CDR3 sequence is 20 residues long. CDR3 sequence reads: CAIGESGGGRIAGVPYEQYF. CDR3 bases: TGTGCCATCGGCGAATCTGGAGGGGGCAGGATAGCGGGAGTCCCCTACGAGCAGTACTTC.

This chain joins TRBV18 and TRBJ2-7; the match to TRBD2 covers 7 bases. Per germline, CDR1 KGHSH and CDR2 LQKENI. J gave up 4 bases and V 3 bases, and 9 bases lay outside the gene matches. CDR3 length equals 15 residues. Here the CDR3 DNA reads TGTGCCAGCTCACCCAGGGAGGGAGGGATATACGAGCAGTACTTC. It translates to CASSPREGGIYEQYF.

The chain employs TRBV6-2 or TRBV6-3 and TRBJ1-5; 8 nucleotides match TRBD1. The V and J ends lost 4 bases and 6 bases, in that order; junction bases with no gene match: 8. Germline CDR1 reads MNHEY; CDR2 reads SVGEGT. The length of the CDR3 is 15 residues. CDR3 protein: CASSSSGGAGQPQHF. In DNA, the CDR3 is TGTGCCAGCAGTTCATCAGGGGGCGCGGGTCAGCCCCAGCATTTT.

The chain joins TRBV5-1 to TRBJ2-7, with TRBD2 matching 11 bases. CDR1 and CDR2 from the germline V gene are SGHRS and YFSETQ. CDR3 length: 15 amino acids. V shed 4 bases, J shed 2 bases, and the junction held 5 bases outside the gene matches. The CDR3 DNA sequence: TGCGCCAGCAGCCCAACTAGCGGGAGTACCTACGAGCAGTACTTC. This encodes CASSPTSGSTYEQYF.

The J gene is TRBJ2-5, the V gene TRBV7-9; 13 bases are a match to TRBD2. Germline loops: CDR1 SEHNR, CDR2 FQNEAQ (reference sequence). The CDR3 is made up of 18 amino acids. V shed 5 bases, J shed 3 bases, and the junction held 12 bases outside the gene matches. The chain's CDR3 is CASSLGLAGPKVKETQYF. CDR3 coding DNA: TGTGCCAGCAGCCTGGGACTAGCGGGACCAAAAGTAAAAGAGACCCAGTACTTC.

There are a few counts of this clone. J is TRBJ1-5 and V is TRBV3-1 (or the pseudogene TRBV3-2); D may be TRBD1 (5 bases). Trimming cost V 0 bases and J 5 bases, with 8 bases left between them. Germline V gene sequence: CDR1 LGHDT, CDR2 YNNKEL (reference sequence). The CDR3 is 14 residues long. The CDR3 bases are TGTGCCAGCAGCCAAGACAGGGCCTATCAGCCCCAGCATTTT. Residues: CASSQDRAYQPQHF.

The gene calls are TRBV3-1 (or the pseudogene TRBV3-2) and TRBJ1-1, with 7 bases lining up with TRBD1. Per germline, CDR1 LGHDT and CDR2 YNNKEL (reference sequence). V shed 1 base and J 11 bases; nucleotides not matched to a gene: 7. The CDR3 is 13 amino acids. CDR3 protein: CASSQGGQPRAFF. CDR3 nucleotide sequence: TGTGCCAGCAGCCAAGGGGGACAGCCAAGGGCTTTCTTT.

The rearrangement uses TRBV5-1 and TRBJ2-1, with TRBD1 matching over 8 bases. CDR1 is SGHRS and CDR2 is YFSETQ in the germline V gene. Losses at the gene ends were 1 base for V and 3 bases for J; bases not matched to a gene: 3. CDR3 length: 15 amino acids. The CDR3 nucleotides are TGCGCCAGCAGCTTGACAGGGGGTGACTACAATGAGCAGTTCTTC. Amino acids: CASSLTGGDYNEQFF.

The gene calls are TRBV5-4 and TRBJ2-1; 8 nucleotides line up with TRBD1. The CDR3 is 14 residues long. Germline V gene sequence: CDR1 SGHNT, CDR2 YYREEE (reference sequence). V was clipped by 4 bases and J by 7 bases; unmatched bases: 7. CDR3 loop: CASSRTGIWNEQFF. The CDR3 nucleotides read TGTGCCAGCAGCCGGACAGGGATTTGGAATGAGCAGTTCTTC.

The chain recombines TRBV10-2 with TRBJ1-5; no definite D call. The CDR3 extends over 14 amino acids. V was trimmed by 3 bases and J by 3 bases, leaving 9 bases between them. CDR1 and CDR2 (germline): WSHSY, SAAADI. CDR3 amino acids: CASSDSLLNQPQHF. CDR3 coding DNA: TGCGCCAGCAGTGACTCCCTACTCAATCAGCCCCAGCATTTT.

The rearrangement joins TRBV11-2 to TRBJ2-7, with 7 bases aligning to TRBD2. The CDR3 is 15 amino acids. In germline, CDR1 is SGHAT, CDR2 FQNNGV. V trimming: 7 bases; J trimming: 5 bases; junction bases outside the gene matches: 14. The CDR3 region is CASNRGLGLIHEQYF. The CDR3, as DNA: TGTGCCAGCAACCGCGGACTAGGCCTTATCCACGAGCAGTACTTC.

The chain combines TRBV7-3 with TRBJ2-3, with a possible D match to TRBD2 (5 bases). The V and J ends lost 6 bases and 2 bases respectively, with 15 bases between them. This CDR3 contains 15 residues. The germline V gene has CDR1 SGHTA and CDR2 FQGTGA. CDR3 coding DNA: TGTGCCAGCAGGGGCGGCGGAGGCTTCACAGATACGCAGTATTTT. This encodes CASRGGGGFTDTQYF. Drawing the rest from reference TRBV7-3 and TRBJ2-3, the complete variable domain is GAGVSQTPSNKVTEKGKYVELRCDPISGHTALYWYRQSLGQGPEFLIYFQGTGAADDSGLPNDRFFAVRPEGSVSTLKIQRTERGDSAVYLCASRGGGGFTDTQYFGPGTRLTVL.

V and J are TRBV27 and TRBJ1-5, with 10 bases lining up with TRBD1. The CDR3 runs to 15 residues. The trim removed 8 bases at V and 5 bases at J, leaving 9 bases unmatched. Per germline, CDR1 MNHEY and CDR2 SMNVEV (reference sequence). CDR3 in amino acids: CASGPRQGAHQPQHF. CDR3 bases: TGTGCCAGCGGCCCAAGACAGGGGGCCCATCAGCCCCAGCATTTT.

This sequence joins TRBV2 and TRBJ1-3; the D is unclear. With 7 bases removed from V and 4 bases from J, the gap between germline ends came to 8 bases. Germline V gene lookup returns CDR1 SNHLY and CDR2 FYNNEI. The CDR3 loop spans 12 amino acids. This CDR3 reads CASKEFGNTIYF. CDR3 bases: TGTGCCAGCAAGGAGTTCGGAAACACCATATATTTT.

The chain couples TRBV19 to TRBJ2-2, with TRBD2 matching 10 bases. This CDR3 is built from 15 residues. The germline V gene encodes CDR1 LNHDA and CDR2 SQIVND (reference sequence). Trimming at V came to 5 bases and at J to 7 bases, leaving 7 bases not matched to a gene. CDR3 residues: CASSASGGFGGELFF. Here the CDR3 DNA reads TGTGCCAGTAGTGCTAGCGGGGGATTCGGCGGGGAGCTGTTTTTT.

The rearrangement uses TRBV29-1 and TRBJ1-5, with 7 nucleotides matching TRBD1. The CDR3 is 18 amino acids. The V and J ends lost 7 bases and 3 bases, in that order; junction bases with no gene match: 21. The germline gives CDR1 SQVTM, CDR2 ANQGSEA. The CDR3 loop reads CSAGRKIPGQPFNQPQHF. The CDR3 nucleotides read TGCAGCGCCGGCCGTAAAATCCCGGGACAGCCTTTCAATCAGCCCCAGCATTTT. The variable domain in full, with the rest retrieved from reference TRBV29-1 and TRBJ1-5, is SAVISQKPSRDICQRGTSLTIQCQVDSQVTMMFWYRQQPGQSLTLIATANQGSEATYESGFVIDKFPISRPNLTFSTLTVSNMSPEDSSIYLCSAGRKIPGQPFNQPQHFGDGTRLSIL.